This T cell receptor beta chain was observed in a study of PD-L1 blockade in urothelial cancer. The wider study: Males with urothelial cancer arising in the bladder constituted most of the 29 patients. A median blood sample held roughly 150,000 T cells and tens of thousands of unique TCRs. General study results and limits: Blood TCR clonality below the median before treatment was a predictor of better survival.

Germline CDR1 SGDLS, CDR2 YYNGEE. The J segment lost 6 bases and the V segment lost 3 bases, leaving 14 bases of the junction unmatched. The CDR3 has 16 residues. Profiled with immunoSEQ multiplex PCR; TCRdb holds only in-frame clones, not every one. Of tens of thousands of clones in the sample, around four fifths were seen once. Regarding time point: pretreatment peripheral blood. Patients had urothelial carcinoma that was locally advanced or metastatic. With regard to this clone: Antigen unknown.

J is TRBJ1-2 and V is TRBV9, with 7 positions matching TRBD1. This receptor was obtained from a man aged 50 to 60 with urothelial cancer. The sample was PBMCs, taken around atezolizumab (anti-PD-L1) treatment. The CDR3 DNA is TGTGCCAGCAGCGCAACCCCACTGACAGGGCTTAATGGCTACACCTTC. Its translation: CASSATPLTGLNGYTF. Full variable domain (remainder filled in from reference TRBV9 and TRBJ1-2): DSGVTQTPKHLITATGQRVTLRCSPRSGDLSVYWYQQSLDQGLQFLIQYYNGEERAKGNILERFSAQQFPDLHSELNLSSLELGDSALYFCASSATPLTGLNGYTFGSGTRLTVV.